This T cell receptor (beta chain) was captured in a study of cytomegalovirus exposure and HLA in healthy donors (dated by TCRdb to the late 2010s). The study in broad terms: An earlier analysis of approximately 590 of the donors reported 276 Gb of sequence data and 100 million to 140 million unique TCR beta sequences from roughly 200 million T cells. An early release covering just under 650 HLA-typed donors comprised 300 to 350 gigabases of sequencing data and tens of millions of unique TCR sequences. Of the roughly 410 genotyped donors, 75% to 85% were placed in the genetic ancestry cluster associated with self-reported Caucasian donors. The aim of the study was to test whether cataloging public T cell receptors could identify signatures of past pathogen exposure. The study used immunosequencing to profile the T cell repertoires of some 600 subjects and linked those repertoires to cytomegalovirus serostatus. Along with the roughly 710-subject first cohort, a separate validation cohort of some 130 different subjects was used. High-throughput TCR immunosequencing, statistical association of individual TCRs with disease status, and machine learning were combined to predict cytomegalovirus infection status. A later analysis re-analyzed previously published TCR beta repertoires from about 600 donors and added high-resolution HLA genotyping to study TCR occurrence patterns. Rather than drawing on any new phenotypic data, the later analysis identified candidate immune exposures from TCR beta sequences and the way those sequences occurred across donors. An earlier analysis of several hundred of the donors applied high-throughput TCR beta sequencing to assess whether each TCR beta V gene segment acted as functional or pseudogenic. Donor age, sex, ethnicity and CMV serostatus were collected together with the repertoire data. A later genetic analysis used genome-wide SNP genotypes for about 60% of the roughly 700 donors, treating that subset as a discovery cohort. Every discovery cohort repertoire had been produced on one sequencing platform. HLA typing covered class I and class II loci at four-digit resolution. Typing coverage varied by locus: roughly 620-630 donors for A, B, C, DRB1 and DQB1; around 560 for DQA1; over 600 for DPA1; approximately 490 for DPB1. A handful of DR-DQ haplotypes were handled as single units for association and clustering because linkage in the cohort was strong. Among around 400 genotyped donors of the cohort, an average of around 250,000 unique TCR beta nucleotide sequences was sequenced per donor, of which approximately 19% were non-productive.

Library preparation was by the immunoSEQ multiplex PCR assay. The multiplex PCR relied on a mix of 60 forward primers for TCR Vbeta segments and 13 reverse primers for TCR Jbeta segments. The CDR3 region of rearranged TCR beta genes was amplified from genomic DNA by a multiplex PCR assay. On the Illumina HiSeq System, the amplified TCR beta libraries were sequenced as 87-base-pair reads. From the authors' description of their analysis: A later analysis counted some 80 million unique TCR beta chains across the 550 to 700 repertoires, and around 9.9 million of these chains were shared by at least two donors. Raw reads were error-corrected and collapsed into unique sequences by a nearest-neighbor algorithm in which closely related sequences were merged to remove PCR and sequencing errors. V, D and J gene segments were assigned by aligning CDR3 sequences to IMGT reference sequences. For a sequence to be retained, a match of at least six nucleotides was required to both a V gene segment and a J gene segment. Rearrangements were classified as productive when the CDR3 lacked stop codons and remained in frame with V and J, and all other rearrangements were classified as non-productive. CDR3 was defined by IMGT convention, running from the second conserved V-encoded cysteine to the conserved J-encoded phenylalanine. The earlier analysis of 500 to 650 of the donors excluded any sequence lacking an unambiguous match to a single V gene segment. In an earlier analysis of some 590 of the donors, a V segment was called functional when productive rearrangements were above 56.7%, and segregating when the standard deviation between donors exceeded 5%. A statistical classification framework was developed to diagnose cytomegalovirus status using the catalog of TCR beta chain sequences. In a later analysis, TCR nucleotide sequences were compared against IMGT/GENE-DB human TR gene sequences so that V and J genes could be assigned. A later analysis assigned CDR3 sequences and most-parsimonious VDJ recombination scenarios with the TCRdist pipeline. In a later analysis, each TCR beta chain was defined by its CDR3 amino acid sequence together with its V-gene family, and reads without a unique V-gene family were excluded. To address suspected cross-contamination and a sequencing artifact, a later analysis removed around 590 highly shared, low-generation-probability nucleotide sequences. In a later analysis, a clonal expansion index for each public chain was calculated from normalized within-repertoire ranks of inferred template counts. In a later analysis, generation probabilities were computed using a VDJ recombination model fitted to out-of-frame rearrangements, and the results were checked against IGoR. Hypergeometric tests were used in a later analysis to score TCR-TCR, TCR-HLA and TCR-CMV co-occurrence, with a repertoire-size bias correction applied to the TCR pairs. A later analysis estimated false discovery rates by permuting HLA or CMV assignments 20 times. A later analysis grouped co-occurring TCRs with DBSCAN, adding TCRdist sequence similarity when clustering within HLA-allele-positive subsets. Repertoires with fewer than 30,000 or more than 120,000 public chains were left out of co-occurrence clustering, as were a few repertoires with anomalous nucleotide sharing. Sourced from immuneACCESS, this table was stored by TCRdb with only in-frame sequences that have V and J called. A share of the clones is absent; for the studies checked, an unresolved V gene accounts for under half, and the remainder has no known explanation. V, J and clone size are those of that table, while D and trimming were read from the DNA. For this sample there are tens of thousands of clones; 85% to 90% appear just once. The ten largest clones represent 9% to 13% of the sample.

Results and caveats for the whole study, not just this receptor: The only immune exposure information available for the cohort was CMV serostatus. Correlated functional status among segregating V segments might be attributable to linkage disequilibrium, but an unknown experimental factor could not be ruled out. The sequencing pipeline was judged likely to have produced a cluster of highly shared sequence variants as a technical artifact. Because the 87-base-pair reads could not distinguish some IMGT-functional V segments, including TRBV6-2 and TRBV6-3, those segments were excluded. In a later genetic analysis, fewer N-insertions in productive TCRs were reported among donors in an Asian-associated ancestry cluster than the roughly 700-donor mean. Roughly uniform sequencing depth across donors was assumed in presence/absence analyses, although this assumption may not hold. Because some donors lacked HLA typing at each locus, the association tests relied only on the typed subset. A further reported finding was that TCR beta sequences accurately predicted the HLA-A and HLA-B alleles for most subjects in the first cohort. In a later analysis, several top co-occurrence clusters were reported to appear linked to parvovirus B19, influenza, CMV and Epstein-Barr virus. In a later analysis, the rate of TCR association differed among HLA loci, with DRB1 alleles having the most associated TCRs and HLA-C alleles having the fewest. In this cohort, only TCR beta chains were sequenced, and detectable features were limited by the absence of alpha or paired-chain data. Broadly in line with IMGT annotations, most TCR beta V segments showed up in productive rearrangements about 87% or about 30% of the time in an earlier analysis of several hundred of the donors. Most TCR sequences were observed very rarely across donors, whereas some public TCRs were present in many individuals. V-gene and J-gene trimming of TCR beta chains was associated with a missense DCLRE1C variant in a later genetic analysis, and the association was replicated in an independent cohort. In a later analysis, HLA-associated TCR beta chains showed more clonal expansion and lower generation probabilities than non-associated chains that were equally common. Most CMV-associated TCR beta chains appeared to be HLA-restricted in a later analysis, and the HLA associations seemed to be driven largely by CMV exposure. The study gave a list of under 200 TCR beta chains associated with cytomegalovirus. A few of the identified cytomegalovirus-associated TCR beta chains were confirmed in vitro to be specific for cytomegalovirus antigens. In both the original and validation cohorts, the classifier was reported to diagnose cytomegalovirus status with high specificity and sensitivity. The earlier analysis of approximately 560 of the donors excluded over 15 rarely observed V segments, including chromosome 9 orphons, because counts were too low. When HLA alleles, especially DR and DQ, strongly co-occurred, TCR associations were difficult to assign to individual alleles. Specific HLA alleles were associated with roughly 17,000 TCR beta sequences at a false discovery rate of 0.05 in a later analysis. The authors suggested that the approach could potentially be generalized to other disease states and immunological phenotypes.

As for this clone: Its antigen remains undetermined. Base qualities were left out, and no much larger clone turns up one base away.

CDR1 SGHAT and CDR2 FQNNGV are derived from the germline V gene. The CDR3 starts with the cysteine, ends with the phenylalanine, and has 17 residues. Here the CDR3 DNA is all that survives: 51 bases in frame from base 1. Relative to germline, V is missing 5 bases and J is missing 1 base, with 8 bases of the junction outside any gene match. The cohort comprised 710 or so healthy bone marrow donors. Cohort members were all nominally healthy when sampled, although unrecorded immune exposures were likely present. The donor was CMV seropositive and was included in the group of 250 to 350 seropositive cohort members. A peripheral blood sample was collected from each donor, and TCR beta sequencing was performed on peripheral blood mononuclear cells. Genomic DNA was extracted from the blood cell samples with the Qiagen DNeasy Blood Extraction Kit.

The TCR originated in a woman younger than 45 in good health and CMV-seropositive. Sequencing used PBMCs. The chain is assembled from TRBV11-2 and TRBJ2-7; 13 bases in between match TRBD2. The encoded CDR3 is CASSGAGTSGESYEQYF. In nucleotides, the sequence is TGTGCCAGCAGCGGGGCCGGGACTAGCGGGGAGTCCTACGAGCAGTACTTC.